This TCR beta chain originates from a study of synovial regulatory T cells in juvenile arthritis. Notes on the study in general: Largely private between patients, iaTreg TCR repertoires showed partial overlap with synovial Teff and blood CPL repertoires. iaTreg cells shared more CDR3 sequences with synovial Tregs than other blood Tregs did. Blood Treg cells that were inflammation-associated showed lower TCR diversity than other blood Treg cells.

Generated by immunoSEQ multiplex PCR, the TCRdb table keeps only in-frame clones and is missing some. The sample has 9,000 to 10,000 clones; the top ten hold about 0.9%. The approximately 11 donors had active juvenile idiopathic arthritis, with 3 polyarticular and 8 oligoarticular cases. Per the germline V gene, CDR1 is SGDLS and CDR2 is YYNGEE. The CDR3 contains 17 residues. DNA was not recorded. Notes on this clone: What it binds is unknown.

V and J are TRBV9 and TRBJ1-2. The sample was Treg cells from blood. The subset: remaining (HLA-DR-negative) circulating blood Treg cells. This sequence was found in a donor younger than 30 with juvenile idiopathic arthritis. The CDR3 protein is CASSVAPSGAHNYGYTF.